This TCR beta chain was observed in a study of blood T cell repertoires in COVID-19. Study context: The United States, Italy and Spain were the sources of the acute and convalescent COVID-19 samples. The cDNA or gDNA used as material had been derived from T cells, B-cell-depleted T cells, or PBMCs.

The authors' processing: Reference gene primers were amplified, and this amplification served to estimate nucleated cell counts. Measured with immunoSEQ multiplex PCR; TCRdb has only the in-frame clones, and not every one. D and trimming come from the DNA, and the V and J calls and clone size come from that table. The sample consists of tens of thousands of clones, 70% to 90% of them appearing once. This clone showed up just a few times. The CDR3 consists of 17 residues. Losses at the gene ends were 5 bases for V and 2 bases for J; bases not matched to a gene: 13. Germline V gives CDR1 SGHDT, CDR2 YYEEEE.

The chain couples TRBV5-6 to TRBJ1-5, with TRBD1 matching over 7 bases. The sequence derives from a man aged 70 or older with active or convalescent COVID-19. The sequenced material came from peripheral blood. The CDR3 DNA sequence: TGTGCCAGCAGTTTTTACAAAGGGGGCGCGGGCAATCAGCCCCAGCATTTT. It is translated as CASSFYKGGAGNQPQHF.